This TCR beta chain was captured by sequencing in a study of technical replicates of blood from several donors. Repertoires were generated with immunoSEQ multiplex PCR, while TCRdb's copy carries only in-frame clones and drops some. The repertoire has about 68,000 clones, 95% to 97% of them found once; the top ten carry approximately 0.25%. Germline CDR1 reads SGHKS; CDR2 reads YYEKEE (reference sequence). CDR3 length equals 14 residues. The V end lost 6 bases, the J end lost 3 bases, and 16 bases lay between the germline ends. The receptor was isolated from a human donor in good health. The sample was T cells isolated from PBMCs. The V gene is TRBV5-5, the J gene TRBJ2-7; D is perhaps TRBD2 (6 bases). This CDR3 reads CASTPRRVGYEQYF. CDR3 DNA sequence: TGTGCCAGCACCCCCAGGAGGGTGGGCTACGAGCAGTACTTC.